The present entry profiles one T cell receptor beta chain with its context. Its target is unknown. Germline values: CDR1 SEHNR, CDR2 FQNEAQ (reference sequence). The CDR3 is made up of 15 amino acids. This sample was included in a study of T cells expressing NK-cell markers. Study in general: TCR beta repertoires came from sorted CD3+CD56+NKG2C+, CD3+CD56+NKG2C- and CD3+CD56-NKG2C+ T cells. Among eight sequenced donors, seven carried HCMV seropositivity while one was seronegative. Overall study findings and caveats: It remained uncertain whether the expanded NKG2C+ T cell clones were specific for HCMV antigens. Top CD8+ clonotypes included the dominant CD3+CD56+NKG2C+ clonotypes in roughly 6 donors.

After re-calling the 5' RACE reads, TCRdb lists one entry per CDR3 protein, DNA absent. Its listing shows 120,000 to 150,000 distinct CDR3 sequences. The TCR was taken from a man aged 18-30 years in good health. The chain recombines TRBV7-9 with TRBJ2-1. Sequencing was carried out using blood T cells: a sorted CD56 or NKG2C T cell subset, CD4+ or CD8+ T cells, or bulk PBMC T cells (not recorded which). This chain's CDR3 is CASRLSGTTYNEQFF.